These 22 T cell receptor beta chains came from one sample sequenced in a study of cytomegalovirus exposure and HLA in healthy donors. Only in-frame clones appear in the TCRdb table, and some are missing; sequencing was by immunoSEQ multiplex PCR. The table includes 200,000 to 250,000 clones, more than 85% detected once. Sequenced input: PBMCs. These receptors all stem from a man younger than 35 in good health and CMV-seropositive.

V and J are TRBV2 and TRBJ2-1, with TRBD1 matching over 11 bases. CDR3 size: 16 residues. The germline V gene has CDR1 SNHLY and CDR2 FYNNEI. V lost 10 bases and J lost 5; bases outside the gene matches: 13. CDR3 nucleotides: TGTGCCACCCCGCGGGTGGGGACAGGGGGTGACAATGAGCAGTTCTTC. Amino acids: CATPRVGTGGDNEQFF.

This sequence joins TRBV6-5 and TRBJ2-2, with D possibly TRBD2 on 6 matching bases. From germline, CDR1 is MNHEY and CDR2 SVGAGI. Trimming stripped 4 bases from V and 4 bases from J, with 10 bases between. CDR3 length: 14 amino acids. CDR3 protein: CASSFGSRTGELFF. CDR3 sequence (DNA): TGTGCCAGCAGTTTCGGGAGCCGCACCGGGGAGCTGTTTTTT.

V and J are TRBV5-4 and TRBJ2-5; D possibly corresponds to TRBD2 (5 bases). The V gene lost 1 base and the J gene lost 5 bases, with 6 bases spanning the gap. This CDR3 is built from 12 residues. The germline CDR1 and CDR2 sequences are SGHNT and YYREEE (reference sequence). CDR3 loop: CASSLWRETQYF. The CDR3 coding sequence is TGTGCCAGCAGCTTGTGGAGGGAGACCCAGTACTTC.

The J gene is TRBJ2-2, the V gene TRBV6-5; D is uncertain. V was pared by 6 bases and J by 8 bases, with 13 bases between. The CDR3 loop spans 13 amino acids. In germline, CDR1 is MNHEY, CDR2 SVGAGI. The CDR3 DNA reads TGTGCCAGCAGGGTACTATCCAGGGGGGAGCTGTTTTTT. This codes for CASRVLSRGELFF.

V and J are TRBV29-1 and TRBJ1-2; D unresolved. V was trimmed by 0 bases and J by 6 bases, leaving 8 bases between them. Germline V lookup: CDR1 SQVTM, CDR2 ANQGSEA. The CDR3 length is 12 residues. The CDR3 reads CSVEEAVNGYTF. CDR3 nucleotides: TGCAGCGTTGAAGAGGCGGTAAATGGCTACACCTTC.

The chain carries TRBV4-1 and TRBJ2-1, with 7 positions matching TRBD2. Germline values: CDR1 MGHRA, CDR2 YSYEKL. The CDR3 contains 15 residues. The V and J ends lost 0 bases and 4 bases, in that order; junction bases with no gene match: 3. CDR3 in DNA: TGCGCCAGCAGCCAAGAGGGGAGGGCATACAATGAGCAGTTCTTC. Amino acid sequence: CASSQEGRAYNEQFF.

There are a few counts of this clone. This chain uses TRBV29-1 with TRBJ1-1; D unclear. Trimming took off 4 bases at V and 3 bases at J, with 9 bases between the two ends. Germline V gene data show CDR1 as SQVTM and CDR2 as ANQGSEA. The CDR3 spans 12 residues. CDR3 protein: CSVADIDTEAFF. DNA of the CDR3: TGCAGCGTTGCCGACATAGACACTGAAGCTTTCTTT.

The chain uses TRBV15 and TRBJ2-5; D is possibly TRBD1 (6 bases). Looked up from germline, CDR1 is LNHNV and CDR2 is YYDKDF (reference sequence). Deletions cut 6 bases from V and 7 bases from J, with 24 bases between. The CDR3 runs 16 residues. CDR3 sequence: CATSNPGHATTGTQYF. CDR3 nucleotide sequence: TGTGCCACCAGTAATCCGGGACATGCTACGACCGGGACCCAGTACTTC.

The CDR3 sequence is CASRQGLNSGNTIYF. Here the CDR3 DNA reads TGTGCCAGCAGACAGGGACTGAACTCTGGAAACACCATATATTTT. The chain is built from TRBV27 and TRBJ1-3; tentatively, D is TRBD1 (6 bases). Germline CDR1 MNHEY, CDR2 SMNVEV (reference sequence). This CDR3 contains 15 residues. Trimming pared 6 bases from V and 0 bases from J, leaving 12 bases between.

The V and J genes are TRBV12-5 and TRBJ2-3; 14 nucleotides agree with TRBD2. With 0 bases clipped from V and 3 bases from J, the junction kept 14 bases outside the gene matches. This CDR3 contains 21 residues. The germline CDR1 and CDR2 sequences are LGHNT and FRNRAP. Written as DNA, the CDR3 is TGTGCTAGTGGTTTGGTCCCTTGGGGACTAGCGGGAGTAAGGGGTACAGATACGCAGTATTTT. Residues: CASGLVPWGLAGVRGTDTQYF. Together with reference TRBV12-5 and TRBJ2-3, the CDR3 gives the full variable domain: DARVTQTPRHKVTEMGQEVTMRCQPILGHNTVFWYRQTMMQGLELLAYFRNRAPLDDSGMPKDRFSAEMPDATLATLKIQPSEPRDSAVYFCASGLVPWGLAGVRGTDTQYFGPGTRLTVL.

This CDR3 reads CASSLDGQAPGEQYF. The CDR3 bases are TGCGCCAGCAGCTTGGACGGACAGGCGCCGGGGGAGCAGTACTTC. The gene calls are TRBV5-1 and TRBJ2-7; 7 nucleotides align to TRBD1. The CDR3 loop spans 15 amino acids. CDR1 is SGHRS, CDR2 YFSETQ, per germline. V lost 0 bases and J lost 7; bases outside the gene matches: 10.

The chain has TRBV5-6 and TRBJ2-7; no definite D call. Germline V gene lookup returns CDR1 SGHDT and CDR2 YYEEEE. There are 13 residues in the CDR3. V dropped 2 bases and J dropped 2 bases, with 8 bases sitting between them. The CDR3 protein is CASSFSRAYEQYF. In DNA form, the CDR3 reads TGTGCCAGCAGCTTCTCGCGAGCCTACGAGCAGTACTTC.

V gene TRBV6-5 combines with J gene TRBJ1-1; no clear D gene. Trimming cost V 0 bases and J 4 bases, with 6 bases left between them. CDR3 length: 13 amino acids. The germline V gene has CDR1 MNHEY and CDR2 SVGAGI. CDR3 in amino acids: CASSYSRATEAFF. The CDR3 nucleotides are TGTGCCAGCAGTTACTCACGGGCCACTGAAGCTTTCTTT.

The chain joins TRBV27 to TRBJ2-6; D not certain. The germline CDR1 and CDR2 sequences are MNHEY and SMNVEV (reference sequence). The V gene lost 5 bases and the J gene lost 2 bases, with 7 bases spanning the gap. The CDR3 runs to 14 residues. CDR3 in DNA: TGTGCCAGCAGTATAATGGCTGGGGCCAACGTCCTGACTTTC. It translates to CASSIMAGANVLTF.

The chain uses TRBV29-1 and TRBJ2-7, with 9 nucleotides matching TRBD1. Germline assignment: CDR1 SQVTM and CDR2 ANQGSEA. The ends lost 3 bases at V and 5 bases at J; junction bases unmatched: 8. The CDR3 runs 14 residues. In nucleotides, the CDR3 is TGCAGCGTTGACCCCAGGGGACAGGGCCACGAGCAGTACTTC. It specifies CSVDPRGQGHEQYF.

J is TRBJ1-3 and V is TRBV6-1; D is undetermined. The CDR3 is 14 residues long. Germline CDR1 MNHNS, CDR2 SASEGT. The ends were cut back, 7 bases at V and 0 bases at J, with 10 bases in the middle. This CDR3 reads CASTTDYSGNTIYF. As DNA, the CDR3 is TGTGCCAGCACAACCGACTACTCTGGAAACACCATATATTTT.

The CDR3 nucleotides are TGCGCCAGCAGCCAAGATATGACTCGGGCACTAGCTAAGCATGAGCAGTTCTTC. Encoded protein: CASSQDMTRALAKHEQFF. V usage is TRBV4-1 and J usage is TRBJ2-1; TRBD2 is a possible D gene (6 bases). This CDR3 spans 18 amino acids. Germline V CDR1 and CDR2: MGHRA, YSYEKL. V gave up 0 bases and J gave up 8 bases, with 23 bases separating them.

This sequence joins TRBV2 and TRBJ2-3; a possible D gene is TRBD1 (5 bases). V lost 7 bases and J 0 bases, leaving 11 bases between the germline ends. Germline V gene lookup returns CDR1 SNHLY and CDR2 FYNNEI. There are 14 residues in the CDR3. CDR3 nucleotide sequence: TGTGCCAGCAAGGTGGGGCGGAGCACAGATACGCAGTATTTT. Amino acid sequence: CASKVGRSTDTQYF.

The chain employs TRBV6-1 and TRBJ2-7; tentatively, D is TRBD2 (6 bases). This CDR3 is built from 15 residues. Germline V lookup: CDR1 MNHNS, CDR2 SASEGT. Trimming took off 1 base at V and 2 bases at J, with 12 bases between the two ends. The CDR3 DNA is TGTGCCAGCAGTGAAGGCCCGGGGGTTGCCTACGAGCAGTACTTC. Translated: CASSEGPGVAYEQYF.

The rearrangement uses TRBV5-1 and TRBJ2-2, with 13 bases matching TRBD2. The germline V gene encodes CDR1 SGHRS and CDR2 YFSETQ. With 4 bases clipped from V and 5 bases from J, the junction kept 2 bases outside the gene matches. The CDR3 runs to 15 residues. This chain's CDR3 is CASSTGLAGTGELFF. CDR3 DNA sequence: TGCGCCAGCAGCACGGGACTAGCGGGAACCGGGGAGCTGTTTTTT.

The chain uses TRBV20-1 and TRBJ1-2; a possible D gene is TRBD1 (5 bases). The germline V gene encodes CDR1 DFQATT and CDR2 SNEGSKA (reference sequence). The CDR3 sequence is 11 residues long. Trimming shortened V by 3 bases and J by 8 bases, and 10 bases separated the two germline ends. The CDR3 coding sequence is TGCAGTGCTAGGCTAGGGGCCGGCTACACCTTC. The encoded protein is CSARLGAGYTF.

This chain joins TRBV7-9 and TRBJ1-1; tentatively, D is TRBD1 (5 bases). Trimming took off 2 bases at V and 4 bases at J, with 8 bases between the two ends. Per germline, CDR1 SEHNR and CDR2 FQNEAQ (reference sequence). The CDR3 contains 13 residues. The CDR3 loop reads CASSLSRATEAFF. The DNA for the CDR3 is TGTGCCAGCAGCTTAAGCAGGGCCACTGAAGCTTTCTTT.